This is a list of T cell receptor beta chains from one sample in a study of shared clonotypes between healthy human individuals. The data were produced by immunoSEQ multiplex PCR, yet TCRdb's version contains in-frame clones alone and is incomplete. The sample has about 800,000 clones, 96% seen once. The sequencing sample was made of naive CD8+ T cells sorted from blood. The source is a man aged 25-45 years in good health. Each CDR3 is given with its conserved first and last residue. The order of the fields is CDR3 length, D gene, J gene, V gene, clone size, CDR3 protein, CDR3 DNA. The D gene is left open where the match is weak. The listing skips clone size in some rows; elsewhere it reads once, few, many or a size class.

len: 15
d_gene: NA
j_gene: TRBJ1-1
v_gene: TRBV2
abundance: NA
CDR3aa: CASSEDGAENTEAFF
CDR3nt: TGTGCCAGCAGTGAAGATGGGGCAGAGAACACTGAAGCTTTCTTT

len: 17
d_gene: TRBD2
j_gene: TRBJ2-7
v_gene: TRBV7-4
abundance: NA
CDR3aa: CASSLRGGAGGPYEQYF
CDR3nt: TGTGCCAGCAGCTTAAGGGGAGGAGCGGGAGGCCCCTACGAGCAGTACTTC

len: 18
d_gene: NA
j_gene: TRBJ2-7
v_gene: TRBV7-8
abundance: NA
CDR3aa: CASSLPRKTGTLSYEQYF
CDR3nt: TGTGCCAGCAGCTTACCTAGGAAAACCGGGACACTCTCCTACGAGCAGTACTTC

len: 12
d_gene: NA
j_gene: TRBJ2-1
v_gene: TRBV10-2
abundance: NA
CDR3aa: CATQGSYNEQFF
CDR3nt: TGCGCCACTCAGGGGTCCTACAATGAGCAGTTCTTC

len: 14
d_gene: TRBD2
j_gene: TRBJ2-1
v_gene: TRBV9
abundance: NA
CDR3aa: CASSVAGGANEQFF
CDR3nt: TGTGCCAGCAGCGTGGCGGGAGGCGCCAATGAGCAGTTCTTC

len: 12
d_gene: NA
j_gene: TRBJ2-7
v_gene: TRBV29-1
abundance: once
CDR3aa: CSVSQNQLEQYF
CDR3nt: TGCAGCGTGTCACAGAACCAGCTGGAGCAGTACTTC

len: 15
d_gene: NA
j_gene: TRBJ2-5
v_gene: TRBV5-4
abundance: NA
CDR3aa: CASSFWGGLPETQYF
CDR3nt: TGTGCCAGCAGCTTCTGGGGTGGGCTTCCGGAGACCCAGTACTTC

len: 16
d_gene: TRBD1
j_gene: TRBJ2-1
v_gene: TRBV12-5
abundance: NA
CDR3aa: CASGSLETGGHNEQFF
CDR3nt: TGTGCTAGTGGTTCGCTTGAGACAGGGGGGCACAATGAGCAGTTCTTC

len: 14
d_gene: NA
j_gene: TRBJ2-7
v_gene: TRBV13
abundance: NA
CDR3aa: CASSLGEDTGEQYF
CDR3nt: TGTGCCAGCAGCTTAGGGGAGGACACTGGGGAGCAGTACTTC

len: 15
d_gene: TRBD2
j_gene: TRBJ2-1
v_gene: TRBV7-8
abundance: NA
CDR3aa: CASSSRRDYPNEQFF
CDR3nt: TGTGCCAGCAGCTCTAGGCGGGACTACCCTAATGAGCAGTTCTTC

len: 16
d_gene: NA
j_gene: TRBJ1-3
v_gene: TRBV18
abundance: NA
CDR3aa: CASSRTENYSGNTIYF
CDR3nt: TGTGCCAGCTCACGGACAGAGAACTACTCTGGAAACACCATATATTTT

len: 12
d_gene: NA
j_gene: TRBJ2-1
v_gene: TRBV28
abundance: NA
CDR3aa: CASSLHPNEQFF
CDR3nt: TGTGCCAGCAGTCTTCATCCCAATGAGCAGTTCTTC

len: 20
d_gene: TRBD2
j_gene: TRBJ2-1
v_gene: TRBV4-3
abundance: NA
CDR3aa: CASSQDGLAGGPSVGNEQFF
CDR3nt: TGCGCCAGCAGCCAAGATGGACTAGCGGGAGGGCCGTCGGTAGGTAATGAGCAGTTCTTC

len: 14
d_gene: TRBD2
j_gene: TRBJ2-7
v_gene: TRBV7-6
abundance: NA
CDR3aa: CASSLGTTTYEQYF
CDR3nt: TGTGCCAGCAGCTTGGGGACTACGACCTACGAGCAGTACTTC

len: 11
d_gene: NA
j_gene: TRBJ2-1
v_gene: TRBV7-2
abundance: NA
CDR3aa: CASSDKRVQFF
CDR3nt: TGTGCCAGCAGCGACAAGCGTGTGCAGTTCTTC

len: 12
d_gene: NA
j_gene: TRBJ1-6
v_gene: TRBV27
abundance: NA
CDR3aa: CASSILGSPLHF
CDR3nt: TGTGCCAGCAGTATTCTGGGTTCACCCCTCCACTTT

len: 12
d_gene: NA
j_gene: TRBJ2-5
v_gene: TRBV7-9
abundance: NA
CDR3aa: CASSWEGDVQYF
CDR3nt: TGTGCCAGCAGCTGGGAGGGGGACGTCCAGTACTTC

len: 17
d_gene: NA
j_gene: TRBJ2-2
v_gene: TRBV27
abundance: NA
CDR3aa: CASSTLGQHANTGELFF
CDR3nt: TGTGCCAGCAGTACCCTAGGACAGCACGCGAACACCGGGGAGCTGTTTTTT

len: 16
d_gene: TRBD1
j_gene: TRBJ2-7
v_gene: TRBV7-9
abundance: NA
CDR3aa: CASSDRRTGAKYEQYF
CDR3nt: TGTGCCAGCAGCGACCGTCGGACAGGGGCGAAATACGAGCAGTACTTC

len: 14
d_gene: TRBD2
j_gene: TRBJ2-1
v_gene: TRBV5-6
abundance: once
CDR3aa: CASTPEGGLAEQFF
CDR3nt: TGTGCCAGCACCCCTGAGGGAGGGTTGGCTGAGCAGTTCTTC

len: 15
d_gene: TRBD1
j_gene: TRBJ1-2
v_gene: TRBV29-1
abundance: NA
CDR3aa: CSVEDFLDRGLGYTF
CDR3nt: TGCAGCGTTGAAGATTTTTTGGACAGGGGGCTCGGCTACACCTTC

len: 17
d_gene: TRBD1
j_gene: TRBJ2-2
v_gene: TRBV19
abundance: once
CDR3aa: CASRPTGMPTNTGELFF
CDR3nt: TGTGCCAGTAGACCGACAGGGATGCCTACGAACACCGGGGAGCTGTTTTTT

len: 15
d_gene: TRBD2
j_gene: TRBJ2-3
v_gene: TRBV5-1
abundance: NA
CDR3aa: CASSLGAGATDTQYF
CDR3nt: TGCGCCAGCAGCTTGGGAGCGGGAGCCACAGATACGCAGTATTTT

len: 16
d_gene: TRBD1
j_gene: TRBJ2-3
v_gene: TRBV27
abundance: NA
CDR3aa: CASSLSTGTGTDTQYF
CDR3nt: TGTGCCAGCAGCCTAAGTACAGGGACAGGGACAGATACGCAGTATTTT

len: 13
d_gene: NA
j_gene: TRBJ2-1
v_gene: TRBV11-2
abundance: NA
CDR3aa: CASSFPSYNEQFF
CDR3nt: TGTGCCAGCAGCTTTCCGAGTTACAATGAGCAGTTCTTC

len: 16
d_gene: NA
j_gene: TRBJ2-7
v_gene: TRBV2
abundance: NA
CDR3aa: CAAAKPPSRATYEQYF
CDR3nt: TGTGCCGCTGCTAAGCCCCCCTCAAGGGCGACCTACGAGCAGTACTTC

len: 15
d_gene: TRBD2
j_gene: TRBJ2-1
v_gene: TRBV14
abundance: NA
CDR3aa: CASSPWGEGLIEQFF
CDR3nt: TGTGCCAGCAGCCCCTGGGGGGAGGGCCTGATTGAGCAGTTCTTC

len: 13
d_gene: TRBD1
j_gene: TRBJ2-2
v_gene: TRBV29-1
abundance: NA
CDR3aa: CSVLDRGAGELFF
CDR3nt: TGCAGCGTTTTGGACAGGGGCGCCGGGGAGCTGTTTTTT

len: 14
d_gene: NA
j_gene: TRBJ1-4
v_gene: TRBV4-1
abundance: NA
CDR3aa: CASSQDPTKEKLFF
CDR3nt: TGCGCCAGCAGCCAAGATCCTACGAAGGAAAAACTGTTTTTT

len: 13
d_gene: NA
j_gene: TRBJ2-7
v_gene: TRBV6-5
abundance: NA
CDR3aa: CASSLGQTYEQYF
CDR3nt: TGTGCCAGCAGTTTGGGGCAAACCTACGAGCAGTACTTC

len: 17
d_gene: TRBD2
j_gene: TRBJ2-1
v_gene: TRBV7-8
abundance: NA
CDR3aa: CASSTSGIPEEHSEQFF
CDR3nt: TGTGCCAGCAGCACTAGCGGGATCCCGGAAGAACACAGTGAGCAGTTCTTC

len: 16
d_gene: NA
j_gene: TRBJ2-5
v_gene: TRBV21-1
abundance: NA
CDR3aa: CASSKLGTSHWETQYF
CDR3nt: TGTGCCAGCAGCAAGCTGGGCACATCACATTGGGAGACCCAGTACTTC

len: 13
d_gene: NA
j_gene: TRBJ1-1
v_gene: TRBV5-1
abundance: NA
CDR3aa: CASTTTGNTEAFF
CDR3nt: TGCGCCAGCACCACGACAGGGAACACTGAAGCTTTCTTT

len: 17
d_gene: NA
j_gene: TRBJ1-1
v_gene: TRBV7-9
abundance: NA
CDR3aa: CASKPPRGRDPTDGAFF
CDR3nt: TGTGCCAGCAAACCCCCTCGTGGCAGGGATCCCACCGACGGAGCTTTCTTT

len: 15
d_gene: TRBD1
j_gene: TRBJ2-3
v_gene: TRBV5-1
abundance: NA
CDR3aa: CASSLTDRFGDTQYF
CDR3nt: TGCGCCAGCAGCTTGACGGACAGGTTTGGAGATACGCAGTATTTT

len: 13
d_gene: NA
j_gene: TRBJ2-7
v_gene: TRBV27
abundance: NA
CDR3aa: CASSLYRDYEQYF
CDR3nt: TGTGCCAGCAGTTTATACCGGGACTACGAGCAGTACTTC

len: 14
d_gene: NA
j_gene: TRBJ2-7
v_gene: TRBV10-1
abundance: NA
CDR3aa: CASTGSHFSYEQYF
CDR3nt: TGCGCCAGCACCGGGTCCCACTTCTCCTACGAGCAGTACTTC

len: 13
d_gene: NA
j_gene: TRBJ2-5
v_gene: TRBV7-9
abundance: NA
CDR3aa: CASSPPLGETQYF
CDR3nt: TGTGCCAGCAGCCCACCTCTTGGGGAGACCCAGTACTTC

len: 15
d_gene: NA
j_gene: TRBJ1-4
v_gene: TRBV7-2
abundance: NA
CDR3aa: CASSFWGEANEKLFF
CDR3nt: TGTGCCAGCAGCTTTTGGGGGGAGGCTAATGAAAAACTGTTTTTT